This TCR beta chain originates from a study of CD8 T cells in ankylosing spondylitis. Study conclusions and caveats: Blood of patients with ankylosing spondylitis appeared to be characterized by a TCR beta motif of eight highly homologous variants.

This clonotype was observed a handful of times. Its antigen is undetermined. The CDR3 has 15 residues. The ends were cut back, 5 bases at V and 0 bases at J, with 11 bases in the middle. In germline, CDR1 is SEHNR, CDR2 FQNEAQ (reference sequence). Using its own MiXCR run on the 5' RACE reads, TCRdb lists one record per CDR3 protein. The table lists about 700,000 distinct CDR3 sequences, roughly 20% of them singletons. The chain recombines TRBV7-9 with TRBJ1-5; TRBD1 is a possible D gene (5 bases). This clonotype originated in a male donor with ankylosing spondylitis. The sequenced sample was blood, either unsorted or a sorted T cell fraction (not recorded which). Here the CDR3 DNA reads TGTGCCAGCAGCAAGACAGTTGATAGCAATCAGCCCCAGCATTTT. Amino acid sequence: CASSKTVDSNQPQHF.